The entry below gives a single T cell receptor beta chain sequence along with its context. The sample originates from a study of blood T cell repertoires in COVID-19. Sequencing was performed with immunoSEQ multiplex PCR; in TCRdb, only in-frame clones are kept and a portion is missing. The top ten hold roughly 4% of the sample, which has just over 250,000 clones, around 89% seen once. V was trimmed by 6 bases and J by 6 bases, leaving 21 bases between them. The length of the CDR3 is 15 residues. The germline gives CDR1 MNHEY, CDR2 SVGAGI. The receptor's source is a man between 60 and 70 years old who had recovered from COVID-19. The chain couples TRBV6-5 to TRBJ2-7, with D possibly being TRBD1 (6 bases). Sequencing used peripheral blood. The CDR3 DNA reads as TGTGCCAGCAGGACCCAAGACAGGTTCGATGGCGAGCAGTACTTC. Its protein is CASRTQDRFDGEQYF.